The clone carrying this T cell receptor beta chain has a single count. These data are taken from a study of blood T cell repertoires in COVID-19. In germline, CDR1 is GTSNPN, CDR2 SVGIG (reference sequence). This CDR3 comprises 18 residues. V was pared by 3 bases and J by 2 bases, with 25 bases between. Recruitment covered over 20 US areas and drew participants whose ages spanned roughly 18 to 90 years. Researchers sorted participants into cohorts using their self-reported clinical history. Resolution of symptoms, clearance, or two negative PCRs was present in recovered Cohort 3 donors. Per the authors' pipeline: It was from reference gene primer amplification that nucleated cell counts were estimated. Sequenced by immunoSEQ multiplex PCR; TCRdb stores in-frame clones only, minus some. That table furnishes V, J and clone size, whereas the DNA furnished D and trimming. The sample includes some 200,000 clones, 87% of them seen just once.

This TCR was recovered from a woman under 40 who had recovered from COVID-19. V gene TRBV30 combines with J gene TRBJ1-2; weak D call: TRBD1 (5 bases). Sequencing was performed on PBMCs or T cells enriched from blood (not recorded which). CDR3 sequence reads: CAWRGYLGPLLPNYGYTF. The CDR3 region has the DNA TGTGCCTGGAGGGGGTATTTGGGGCCCTTGCTCCCAAACTATGGCTACACCTTC. Together with reference TRBV30 and TRBJ1-2, the CDR3 gives the full variable domain: SQTIHQWPATLVQPVGSPLSLECTVEGTSNPNLYWYRQAAGRGLQLLFYSVGIGQISSEVPQNLSASRPQDRQFILSSKKLLLSDSGFYLCAWRGYLGPLLPNYGYTFGSGTRLTVV.